This record concerns one TCR beta chain sequence. What it binds is unknown. Via MiXCR, TCRdb re-called the 5' RACE reads, giving one row per CDR3 protein. Counted here are a few hundred thousand distinct CDR3 sequences, approximately 8% occurring once; the ten biggest clones make up roughly 15%. Germline V gene lookup returns CDR1 LGHDT and CDR2 YNNKEL (reference sequence). Trimming pared 3 bases from V and 5 bases from J, leaving 4 bases between. This CDR3 comprises 11 residues. These data originate in a study of T cells after yellow fever vaccination. Study at large: SMART-Seq v4 Ultra Low Input prepared libraries from low-cell fractions.

Whole-study findings and limits: FACS-sorted repertoires might harbor abundant contaminating clonotypes from the bulk population.

This rearrangement joins TRBV3-1 to TRBJ1-2, with D unresolved. This receptor was taken from a man between 18 and 29 years old who received the YFV17D yellow fever vaccine. Here the sequenced sample was PBMCs, taken approximately 40 days after the first yellow fever vaccination. The CDR3 region is CASSHGYGYTF. CDR3 in DNA: TGTGCCAGCAGCCATGGATATGGCTACACCTTC.